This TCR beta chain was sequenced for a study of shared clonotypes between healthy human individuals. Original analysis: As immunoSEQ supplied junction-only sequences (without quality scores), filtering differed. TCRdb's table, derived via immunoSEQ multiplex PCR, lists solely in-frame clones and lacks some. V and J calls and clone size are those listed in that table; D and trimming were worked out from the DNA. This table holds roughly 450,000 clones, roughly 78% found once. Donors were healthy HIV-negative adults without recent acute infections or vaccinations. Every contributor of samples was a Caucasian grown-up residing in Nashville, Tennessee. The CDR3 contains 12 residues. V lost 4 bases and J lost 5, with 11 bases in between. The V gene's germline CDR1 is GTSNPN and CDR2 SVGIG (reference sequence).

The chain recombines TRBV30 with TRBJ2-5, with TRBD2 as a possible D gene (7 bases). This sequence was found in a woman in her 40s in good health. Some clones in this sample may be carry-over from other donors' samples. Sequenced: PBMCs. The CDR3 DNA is TGTGCCTGGACTAGGGGGGGGGAGACCCAGTACTTC. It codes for CAWTRGGETQYF.